A single sample is the source of the 25 T cell receptor beta chains below, sequenced in a study of cytomegalovirus exposure and HLA in healthy donors. PCR involved 60 Vbeta and 13 Jbeta primers. Clones were read by immunoSEQ multiplex PCR, and TCRdb kept only the in-frame ones, dropping some. Among 110,000 or so clones listed, 60% to 80% were seen once. Specimen: PBMCs. These TCRs come from a man in his fifties or sixties in good health and CMV-seropositive.

The V and J genes are TRBV19 and TRBJ1-5, with 8 positions matching TRBD1. With 5 bases clipped from V and 4 bases from J, the junction kept 7 bases outside the gene matches. The CDR3 loop spans 15 amino acids. Germline V lookup: CDR1 LNHDA, CDR2 SQIVND (reference sequence). The DNA of the CDR3 is TGTGCCAGTAGTGATCAGGGGGCTTCGAATCAGCCCCAGCATTTT. Amino acid sequence: CASSDQGASNQPQHF. The entire variable domain, with the rest obtained from reference TRBV19 and TRBJ1-5, is as follows: DGGITQSPKYLFRKEGQNVTLSCEQNLNHDAMYWYRQDPGQGLRLIYYSQIVNDFQKGDIAEGYSVSREKKESFPLTVTSAQKNPTAFYLCASSDQGASNQPQHFGDGTRLSIL.

The table lists this clone with a count of one. The genes are TRBV25-1 and TRBJ1-6; tentative D call: TRBD1 (6 bases). With 3 bases removed from V and 14 bases from J, the gap between germline ends came to 26 bases. The CDR3 extends over 17 amino acids. Germline V lookup: CDR1 MGHDK, CDR2 SYGVNS. CDR3 DNA sequence: TGTGCCAGCAGTGATCCCGGACGGGCGACCAATACAGGGACCCTCCACTTT. The encoded protein is CASSDPGRATNTGTLHF.

The rearrangement joins TRBV19 to TRBJ2-1; 7 bases match TRBD2. CDR3 length: 14 amino acids. The ends lost 5 bases at V and 7 bases at J; junction bases unmatched: 8. Looked up from germline, CDR1 is LNHDA and CDR2 is SQIVND (reference sequence). The CDR3 loop reads CASSPKRERNEQFF. The CDR3 nucleotides read TGTGCCAGTAGTCCAAAGCGGGAACGGAATGAGCAGTTCTTC. Variable domain in full (rest from reference TRBV19 and TRBJ2-1): DGGITQSPKYLFRKEGQNVTLSCEQNLNHDAMYWYRQDPGQGLRLIYYSQIVNDFQKGDIAEGYSVSREKKESFPLTVTSAQKNPTAFYLCASSPKRERNEQFFGPGTRLTVL.

J is TRBJ1-4 and V is TRBV6-1; 8 bases line up with TRBD1. In germline, CDR1 is MNHNS, CDR2 SASEGT. V lost 6 bases, J lost 8 bases, and 8 bases stayed unmatched. This CDR3 contains 14 residues. The CDR3 bases are TGTGCCAGCAGACTTACAGGGGGAGTCGAAAAACTGTTTTTT. Its protein product is CASRLTGGVEKLFF.

This clone has a handful of counts. This sequence joins TRBV5-1 and TRBJ1-1; TRBD1 matches at 12 bases. Germline V gene sequence: CDR1 SGHRS, CDR2 YFSETQ. V shed 1 base and J 12 bases; nucleotides not matched to a gene: 7. This CDR3 has 14 residues. CDR3 nucleotide sequence: TGCGCCAGCAGCTTGTCGGGGACAGGGGGCTCAACTTTCTTT. Translation gives CASSLSGTGGSTFF.

The chain links TRBV6-5 to TRBJ1-6; D gene ambiguous. Germline values: CDR1 MNHEY, CDR2 SVGAGI. V was cut by 2 bases and J by 7 bases, with 3 bases left in between. The CDR3 sequence is 12 residues long. CDR3 sequence reads: CASSYSNSPLHF. CDR3 in DNA: TGTGCCAGCAGTTACAGCAATTCACCCCTCCACTTT.

The rearrangement joins TRBV28 to TRBJ1-1, with D maybe TRBD1 (5 bases). The germline CDR1 and CDR2 sequences are MDHEN and SYDVKM. The CDR3 is 14 residues long. V lost 2 bases, J lost 6 bases, and 13 bases lay in between. The CDR3 sequence is CASSLRGGNPEAFF. CDR3 coding DNA: TGTGCCAGCAGTTTAAGGGGCGGCAACCCTGAAGCTTTCTTT.

In nucleotides, the CDR3 is TGTGCCAGCAGGACAGGGGATCTTATGAACACTGAAGCTTTCTTT. Translating it yields CASRTGDLMNTEAFF. This chain links TRBV28 with TRBJ1-1, with TRBD1 identical over 8 bases. The germline CDR1 and CDR2 sequences are MDHEN and SYDVKM. Trimming removed 6 bases from V and 0 bases from J; junction bases left unmatched: 6. This CDR3 region has 15 residues.

The V call is TRBV6-5, the J call TRBJ2-7; D is perhaps TRBD1 (6 bases). The germline V and J ends were trimmed by 6 bases and 6 bases, with 9 bases remaining between them. The CDR3 covers 11 residues. CDR1 and CDR2 from the germline V gene are MNHEY and SVGAGI. The CDR3 bases are TGTGCCAGCAGCCTAGGGGGCGAGCAGTACTTC. Its translation is CASSLGGEQYF.

V is TRBV2 and J is TRBJ1-1; 9 nucleotides line up with TRBD1. V shed 4 bases, J shed 5 bases, and the junction held 8 bases outside the gene matches. The CDR3 runs 15 residues. Germline V gene lookup returns CDR1 SNHLY and CDR2 FYNNEI. The CDR3 DNA reads TGTGCCAGCAGTGTCACAGGGGGCGCGGAAACTGAAGCTTTCTTT. Translating gives CASSVTGGAETEAFF.

As DNA, the CDR3 is TGTGCCACCAGCAACCCGACACTCTACGAGCAGTACTTC. Translated, it gives CATSNPTLYEQYF. The rearrangement uses TRBV15 and TRBJ2-7; no clear D gene. Germline CDR1 LNHNV, CDR2 YYDKDF (reference sequence). V was clipped by 4 bases and J by 3 bases, with 10 bases between them. The CDR3 totals 13 residues. The full variable domain, with the rest looked up from reference TRBV15 and TRBJ2-7, is DAMVIQNPRYQVTQFGKPVTLSCSQTLNHNVMYWYQQKSSQAPKLLFHYYDKDFNNEADTPDNFQSRRPNTSFCFLDIRSPGLGDTAMYLCATSNPTLYEQYFGPGTRLTVT.

This clone was seen only once. This chain links TRBV5-4 with TRBJ1-1; tentatively, D is TRBD1 (5 bases). This CDR3 has 15 amino acids. The V end was cut by 2 bases, the J end by 4 bases, with 15 bases between. Per the germline V gene, CDR1 is SGHNT and CDR2 is YYREEE (reference sequence). The CDR3 DNA sequence: TGTGCCAGCAGCTTAGACCGGACACAAGCCACTGAAGCTTTCTTT. It encodes CASSLDRTQATEAFF.

This chain joins TRBV7-7 and TRBJ2-3, with 7 bases fitting TRBD2. J lost 4 bases, V lost 5 bases, and 9 bases had no gene match. Per germline, CDR1 SSHAT and CDR2 FNYEAQ (reference sequence). The CDR3 is 15 amino acids. CDR3 residues: CASSPVGGGADTQYF. The CDR3 region has the DNA TGTGCCAGCAGCCCGGTGGGGGGAGGGGCAGATACGCAGTATTTT.

This clone turned up a few times. J is TRBJ2-7 and V is TRBV5-1, with 10 bases identical to TRBD2. Germline values: CDR1 SGHRS, CDR2 YFSETQ. The CDR3 has 14 residues. The junction had 7 bases not matched to a gene; V was cut back by 3 bases and J by 7 bases. For the CDR3, the DNA is TGCGCCAGCAGCTCTAGCGGGGGTACGAAGGAGCAGTACTTC. Residues: CASSSSGGTKEQYF.

This rearrangement joins TRBV5-1 to TRBJ2-5; a possible D gene is TRBD2 (6 bases). V was pared by 4 bases and J by 9 bases, with 16 bases between. The germline V gene encodes CDR1 SGHRS and CDR2 YFSETQ. The length of the CDR3 is 13 residues. The CDR3 nucleotides are TGCGCCAGCAGCCTTGGGGACTTTGCCGCCCAGTACTTC. Residues: CASSLGDFAAQYF.

The V gene is TRBV29-1, the J gene TRBJ2-3, with D possibly matching TRBD1 (6 bases). Germline V CDR1 and CDR2: SQVTM, ANQGSEA. V lost 7 bases and J 5 bases, leaving 28 bases between the germline ends. The CDR3 consists of 17 residues. The chain's CDR3 is CSGRSRGMGAEKDTQYF. The CDR3 coding sequence is TGCAGCGGACGATCGAGGGGGATGGGGGCCGAGAAAGATACGCAGTATTTT.

The rearrangement links TRBV27 to TRBJ2-5, with D tentatively TRBD1 (6 bases). V dropped 6 bases and J dropped 5 bases, with 16 bases sitting between them. The CDR3 extends over 14 amino acids. Germline CDR1 MNHEY, CDR2 SMNVEV (reference sequence). As DNA, the CDR3 is TGTGCCAGCAGAACAGGGTCCGTATGGGAGACCCAGTACTTC. Residues: CASRTGSVWETQYF.

The rearrangement links TRBV5-4 to TRBJ1-2; 8 positions match TRBD1. V shed 4 bases and J 4 bases; nucleotides not matched to a gene: 6. The CDR3 spans 14 residues. The germline CDR1 and CDR2 sequences are SGHNT and YYREEE (reference sequence). The CDR3: CASSPGQGGYGYTF. The DNA for the CDR3 is TGTGCCAGCAGCCCAGGACAGGGCGGCTATGGCTACACCTTC.

V usage is TRBV28 and J usage is TRBJ1-2, with TRBD1 as a possible D gene (5 bases). This CDR3 is 17 amino acids long. Germline lookup yields CDR1 MDHEN and CDR2 SYDVKM. Trimming left V 2 bases short and J 4 bases short, with 20 bases between. The CDR3 DNA sequence: TGTGCCAGCAGTTTAGCGGGGGAGGGAGGCAGAGCCTATGGCTACACCTTC. It yields the protein CASSLAGEGGRAYGYTF.

This sequence joins TRBV18 and TRBJ2-7; D remains unclear. The V gene lost 2 bases and the J gene lost 5 bases, with 7 bases spanning the gap. CDR1 and CDR2 (germline): KGHSH, LQKENI. The CDR3 runs 12 residues. CDR3 loop: CASSPWSDEQYF. In nucleotides, the CDR3 is TGTGCCAGCTCACCATGGAGTGACGAGCAGTACTTC.

The gene calls are TRBV7-2 and TRBJ2-1, with D possibly matching TRBD2 (6 bases). Germline loops: CDR1 SGHTA, CDR2 FQGNSA. V was trimmed by 1 base and J by 0 bases, leaving 19 bases between them. CDR3 size: 19 residues. In nucleotides, the CDR3 is TGTGCCAGCAGCTTAGGGGCGGGACTCCTAGAGAGCTCCTACAATGAGCAGTTCTTC. It is translated as CASSLGAGLLESSYNEQFF.

Written as DNA, the CDR3 is TGCGCCAGCAGCCCGACAGCGATCTCTGGGGCCAACGTCCTGACTTTC. Protein: CASSPTAISGANVLTF. The rearrangement uses TRBV5-1 and TRBJ2-6; D may be TRBD1 (5 bases). V lost 4 bases and J 0 bases, leaving 11 bases between the germline ends. The CDR3 is 16 amino acids. Germline CDR1 and CDR2: SGHRS and YFSETQ.

J is TRBJ2-7 and V is TRBV11-2, with D possibly TRBD2 on 6 matching bases. V was pared by 5 bases and J by 0 bases, with 11 bases between. Germline CDR1 SGHAT, CDR2 FQNNGV. The CDR3 runs 14 residues. The CDR3 sequence: CASSRWDFSYEQYF. For the CDR3, the DNA is TGTGCCAGCAGCCGGTGGGACTTCTCCTACGAGCAGTACTTC. The whole variable domain, filled in from reference TRBV11-2 and TRBJ2-7, reads EAGVAQSPRYKIIEKRQSVAFWCNPISGHATLYWYQQILGQGPKLLIQFQNNGVVDDSQLPKDRFSAERLKGVDSTLKIQPAKLEDSAVYLCASSRWDFSYEQYFGPGTRLTVT.

This clone occurred a few times. The rearrangement joins TRBV28 to TRBJ2-7; 7 nucleotides match TRBD2. Trimming at V came to 9 bases and at J to 0 bases, leaving 8 bases not matched to a gene. The CDR3 sequence is 14 residues long. Germline V CDR1 and CDR2: MDHEN, SYDVKM. The DNA of the CDR3 is TGTGCCAGTACATCACGCGGGGGCTCCTACGAGCAGTACTTC. Protein product: CASTSRGGSYEQYF.

Turning to this clone: Mismatch with germline at one junction end may stem from a read error. CDR3 sequence (DNA): TGTGCCAGCAGTCTTACTTCGGACAGAAGTCGCTTC. The encoded protein is CASSLTSDRSRF. V and J are TRBV2 and TRBJ2-7; the D gene is possibly TRBD1 (6 bases). From germline, CDR1 is SNHLY and CDR2 FYNNEI. CDR3 length equals 12 residues.